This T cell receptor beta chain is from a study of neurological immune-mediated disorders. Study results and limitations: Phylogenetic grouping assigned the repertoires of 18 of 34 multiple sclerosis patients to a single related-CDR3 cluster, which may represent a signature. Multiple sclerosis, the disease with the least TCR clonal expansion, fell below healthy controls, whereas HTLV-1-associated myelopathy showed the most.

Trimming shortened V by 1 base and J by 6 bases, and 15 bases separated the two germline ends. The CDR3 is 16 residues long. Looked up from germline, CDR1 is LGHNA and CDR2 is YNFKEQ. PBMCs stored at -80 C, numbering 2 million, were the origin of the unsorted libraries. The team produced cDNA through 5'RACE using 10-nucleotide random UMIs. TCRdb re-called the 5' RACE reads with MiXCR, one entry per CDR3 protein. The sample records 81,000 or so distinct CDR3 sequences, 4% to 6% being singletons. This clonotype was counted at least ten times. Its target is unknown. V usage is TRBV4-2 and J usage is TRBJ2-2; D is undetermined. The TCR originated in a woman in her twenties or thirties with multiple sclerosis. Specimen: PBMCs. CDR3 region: CASSQVAGVSSGELFF. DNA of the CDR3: TGTGCCAGCAGCCAAGTCGCAGGAGTATCTTCCGGGGAGCTGTTTTTT.